Shown below are 31 T cell receptor beta chains from a single sample sequenced in a study of OX40 agonist ivuxolimab in advanced cancers. Method: immunoSEQ multiplex PCR; TCRdb's copy keeps in-frame clones and lacks some. This table has about 26,000 clones, more than 70% appearing once. The source was CD4+ or CD8+ T cells sorted from blood, collected in a trial of the OX40 agonist ivuxolimab. Receptor source: an adult with an advanced solid tumor such as melanoma, head and neck, liver or kidney cancer.

The chain combines TRBV7-8 with TRBJ2-7; 7 bases fit TRBD1. The CDR3 sequence is 15 residues long. Trimming took 0 bases from V and 2 from J; bases not matched to a gene: 4. Germline loops: CDR1 SGHVS, CDR2 FQNEAQ. In nucleotides, the CDR3 is TGTGCCAGCAGCTTAGCATGGCAGGGGGCCTACGAGCAGTACTTC. Protein product: CASSLAWQGAYEQYF.

In DNA, the CDR3 is TGTGCCAGCAGCTCCGGGACAGGGAGCTCCTACGAGCAGTACTTC. Translation gives CASSSGTGSSYEQYF. The V call is TRBV7-9, the J call TRBJ2-7; 9 bases are a match to TRBD1. The ends lost 4 bases at V and 0 bases at J; junction bases unmatched: 4. The CDR3 length is 15 residues. The V gene's germline CDR1 is SEHNR and CDR2 FQNEAQ (reference sequence).

In its sample, this clone was seen a few times. This chain joins TRBV4-1 and TRBJ2-3, with a possible D match to TRBD2 (6 bases). Trimming removed 8 bases at V and 5 bases at J, with 17 bases between. CDR1 and CDR2 (germline): MGHRA, YSYEKL. The CDR3 contains 14 residues. In DNA, the CDR3 is TGCGCCAGCTCTCTAACACTAGCTGGAGATACGCAGTATTTT. Amino acid sequence: CASSLTLAGDTQYF.

A single count supports this clone. The junction departs from germline at one end; a sequencing error may be responsible. V is TRBV6-4 and J is TRBJ2-2; 8 bases match TRBD1. This CDR3 region has 16 residues. From germline, CDR1 is MRHNA and CDR2 SNTAGT. The CDR3 nucleotides read TGTGCCAGCAGTGACTCGCAGGGGGCAGACACCGGGGAGCTGTCTTTT. It encodes CASSDSQGADTGELSF.

The chain has TRBV7-6 and TRBJ2-1; 7 bases agree with TRBD2. The germline gives CDR1 SGHVS, CDR2 FNYEAQ. Trimming cost V 5 bases and J 9 bases; bases outside gene matches: 4. This CDR3 has 12 residues. CDR3 amino acids: CASSPAGVEQFF. The CDR3 coding sequence is TGTGCCAGCAGCCCCGCGGGAGTTGAGCAGTTCTTC.

This clone is medium-sized within its sample. V usage is TRBV5-4 and J usage is TRBJ2-7; 7 bases agree with TRBD1. The germline gives CDR1 SGHNT, CDR2 YYREEE (reference sequence). The CDR3 is 13 amino acids. Trimming cost V 4 bases and J 5 bases; bases outside gene matches: 6. The CDR3 here is CASSRGTGDEQYF. CDR3 coding DNA: TGTGCCAGCAGCCGAGGCACAGGGGACGAGCAGTACTTC.

V is TRBV4-3 and J is TRBJ1-5; D is undetermined. The CDR3 contains 13 residues. Trimming stripped 4 bases from V and 8 bases from J, with 12 bases between. Germline CDR1 reads LGHNA; CDR2 reads YSLEER. CDR3 DNA: TGCGCCAGCAGCCCAAAAGTCCTGGAGCCCCAGCATTTT. Its translation: CASSPKVLEPQHF.

J is TRBJ2-7 and V is TRBV27, with a weak D call TRBD1 (5 bases). With 2 bases removed from V and 3 bases from J, the gap between germline ends came to 8 bases. Germline values: CDR1 MNHEY, CDR2 SMNVEV (reference sequence). The CDR3 has 13 residues. The chain's CDR3 is CASSLRQGYEQYF. In DNA form, the CDR3 reads TGTGCCAGCAGTTTACGGCAGGGCTACGAGCAGTACTTC.

The V call is TRBV27, the J call TRBJ2-1; D is uncertain. The CDR3 runs 13 residues. The germline V gene encodes CDR1 MNHEY and CDR2 SMNVEV (reference sequence). The ends were cut back, 2 bases at V and 7 bases at J, with 9 bases in the middle. The CDR3 nucleotides read TGTGCCAGCAGTTTAGTCCTAGGGAATGAGCAGTTCTTC. Translating gives CASSLVLGNEQFF.

This clone appeared a few times. This chain connects TRBV4-1 to TRBJ2-3; 10 nucleotides match TRBD2. V lost 5 bases and J lost 2; bases outside the gene matches: 4. Germline lookup yields CDR1 MGHRA and CDR2 YSYEKL. The CDR3 sequence is 15 residues long. The CDR3 DNA reads TGCGCCAGCAGCGAGCTAGCGGGAGACACAGATACGCAGTATTTT. It translates to CASSELAGDTDTQYF.

V gene TRBV9 combines with J gene TRBJ2-5; 8 bases agree with TRBD1. The J call may be mistaken, given a closer DNA end match to TRBJ2-7. The CDR3 sequence is 14 residues long. Per germline, CDR1 SGDLS and CDR2 YYNGEE. The CDR3 is CASSTGQGGTEQYF. CDR3 DNA: TGTGCCAGCAGCACAGGACAGGGAGGTACCGAGCAGTACTTC.

The rearrangement links TRBV5-5 to TRBJ1-5; TRBD1 is a possible D gene (5 bases). The CDR3 totals 15 residues. Looked up from germline, CDR1 is SGHKS and CDR2 is YYEKEE (reference sequence). Trimming left V 0 bases short and J 5 bases short, with 12 bases between. CDR3 amino acids: CASSLVRGWDQPQHF. As DNA, the CDR3 is TGTGCCAGCAGCTTGGTCCGGGGCTGGGATCAGCCCCAGCATTTT.

The chain uses TRBV7-9 and TRBJ2-1; D is ambiguous. The CDR3 sequence is 15 residues long. CDR1 is SEHNR, CDR2 FQNEAQ, per germline (reference sequence). The ends were cut back, 4 bases at V and 2 bases at J, with 12 bases in the middle. The CDR3 DNA follows: TGTGCCAGCAGCTATGACTCTGGGGCCTACAATGAGCAGTTCTTC. This codes for CASSYDSGAYNEQFF.

This clone was observed a few times. The chain combines TRBV27 with TRBJ2-1; tentatively, D is TRBD1 (6 bases). V lost 4 bases, J lost 10 bases, and 14 bases lay in between. CDR1 is MNHEY, CDR2 SMNVEV, per germline (reference sequence). CDR3 length equals 13 residues. In DNA, the CDR3 is TGTGCCAGCAGTTCAAACAGGGTCAGGGAGCAGTTCTTC. Translating gives CASSSNRVREQFF.

In DNA, the CDR3 is TGCGCCAGCCGAAAGCGGGAGTTTGACACCGGGGAGCTGTTTTTT. As protein: CASRKREFDTGELFF. The chain uses TRBV5-1 and TRBJ2-2, with 8 bases that match TRBD2. After removal of 7 bases from V and 3 bases from J, the junction contained 8 bases not matched to a gene. Germline CDR1 is SGHRS and CDR2 is YFSETQ. The CDR3 length is 15 residues. The complete variable domain, with remaining parts taken from reference TRBV5-1 and TRBJ2-2, reads KAGVTQTPRYLIKTRGQQVTLSCSPISGHRSVSWYQQTPGQGLQFLFEYFSETQRNKGNFPGRFSGRQFSNSRSEMNVSTLELGDSALYLCASRKREFDTGELFFGEGSRLTVL.

The chain combines TRBV27 with TRBJ2-1; D remains ambiguous. Germline V gene data show CDR1 as MNHEY and CDR2 as SMNVEV (reference sequence). V gave up 0 bases and J gave up 9 bases, with 15 bases separating them. This CDR3 is 15 amino acids long. DNA of the CDR3: TGTGCCAGCAGTTTATCCTCCGCCCGCCGGAGTGAGCAGTTCTTC. As protein: CASSLSSARRSEQFF.

Points on this clone: The limits of the CDR3 on the DNA are not certain, so only TCRdb's listed CDR3 is given. The J gene is TRBJ2-7, the V gene TRBV27. Including both end residues, the CDR3 is 14 amino acids long. The germline gives CDR1 MNHEY, CDR2 SMNVEV (reference sequence). This chain's CDR3 is CASSSSSGLYEQYF.

The chain employs TRBV2 and TRBJ1-1, with D unresolved. Deletions cut 3 bases from V and 1 base from J, with 9 bases between. The length of the CDR3 is 14 residues. Germline V gives CDR1 SNHLY, CDR2 FYNNEI. Written as DNA, the CDR3 is TGTGCCAGCAGTGATTTGGTCACGAACACTGAAGCTTTCTTT. Translating it yields CASSDLVTNTEAFF.

The gene calls are TRBV6-5 and TRBJ1-2, with D possibly being TRBD1 (5 bases). Germline V CDR1 and CDR2: MNHEY, SVGAGI. The V end lost 10 bases, the J end lost 6 bases, and 12 bases lay between the germline ends. This CDR3 has 11 amino acids. CDR3 loop: CATEGRDGYTF. The CDR3 nucleotides are TGTGCCACCGAGGGGAGGGATGGCTACACCTTC.

The rearrangement links TRBV18 to TRBJ2-1; D is unresolved. Germline loops: CDR1 KGHSH, CDR2 LQKENI. The V and J ends lost 3 bases and 8 bases respectively, with 14 bases between them. The CDR3 is 14 residues long. CDR3 amino acids: CASSPPLYLDEQFF. The CDR3 DNA sequence: TGTGCCAGCTCACCCCCATTATACCTAGATGAGCAGTTCTTC.

This CDR3 reads CASKLGTEAFF. The CDR3 bases are TGTGCCAGTAAACTAGGCACTGAAGCTTTCTTT. V gene TRBV19 combines with J gene TRBJ1-1; D not certain. CDR3 length equals 11 residues. Trimming stripped 7 bases from V and 4 bases from J, with 7 bases between. Germline lookup yields CDR1 LNHDA and CDR2 SQIVND (reference sequence).

As concerns this clone: The same CDR3 arises from other DNA sequences in this sample as well. The rearrangement links TRBV27 to TRBJ2-1, with 8 positions matching TRBD1. V dropped 5 bases and J dropped 13; count of bases not matched to a gene: 16. Per germline, CDR1 MNHEY and CDR2 SMNVEV (reference sequence). The CDR3 is 15 residues long. The CDR3 coding sequence is TGTGCCAGCAGTCTCCCCGGACAGGGAAGAAGGAATCAGTTCTTC. It codes for CASSLPGQGRRNQFF.

By share of the sample, this clone is medium-sized (0.01 to 0.1%). The rearrangement links TRBV19 to TRBJ2-7; D may be TRBD1 or TRBD2 (6 bases each). Trimming pared 2 bases from V and 1 base from J, leaving 12 bases between. Per the germline V gene, CDR1 is LNHDA and CDR2 is SQIVND (reference sequence). This CDR3 is built from 15 residues. The CDR3 region is CASSILGGASYEQYF. The CDR3 DNA is TGTGCCAGTAGTATATTGGGGGGCGCTTCCTACGAGCAGTACTTC.

This chain links TRBV11-3 with TRBJ2-6, with 10 bases identical to TRBD1. V was pared by 1 base and J by 2 bases, with 8 bases of the junction left unmatched. CDR1 and CDR2 from the germline V gene are SGHNT and YENEEA. The CDR3 is 19 amino acids. The CDR3 nucleotides are TGTGCCAGCAGCTTAGCCCGGGACAGGGGAAGGCCTGGGGCCAACGTCCTGACTTTC. Translation: CASSLARDRGRPGANVLTF. Full variable domain (rest looked up from reference TRBV11-3 and TRBJ2-6): EAGVVQSPRYKIIEKKQPVAFWCNPISGHNTLYWYLQNLGQGPELLIRYENEEAVDDSQLPKDRFSAERLKGVDSTLKIQPAELGDSAVYLCASSLARDRGRPGANVLTFGAGSRLTVL.

The J gene is TRBJ1-1, the V gene TRBV27; TRBD1 might be the D (5 bases). Germline-derived CDR1 and CDR2 are MNHEY and SMNVEV (reference sequence). This CDR3 has 14 amino acids. The V end lost 2 bases, the J end lost 5 bases, and 12 bases lay between the germline ends. The CDR3 here is CASSLGTLGTEAFF. In DNA form, the CDR3 reads TGTGCCAGCAGTTTAGGGACGTTGGGGACTGAAGCTTTCTTT.

The CDR3 bases are TGTGCCAGCAGCCCACCGGGGGGGCACACTGAAGCTTTCTTT. Translating gives CASSPPGGHTEAFF. V is TRBV9 and J is TRBJ1-1, with D perhaps matching TRBD1 (6 bases). Trimming left V 4 bases short and J 3 bases short, with 13 bases between. Germline values: CDR1 SGDLS, CDR2 YYNGEE. The CDR3 consists of 14 residues.

This chain uses TRBV4-3 with TRBJ2-7, with D maybe TRBD1 (5 bases). There are 15 residues in the CDR3. V gave up 4 bases and J gave up 0 bases, with 13 bases separating them. Germline CDR1 LGHNA, CDR2 YSLEER. The CDR3 reads CASSPSAQGSYEQYF. The CDR3 nucleotides read TGCGCCAGCAGCCCCAGTGCCCAGGGCTCCTACGAGCAGTACTTC.

In this sample, this clone turned up once. The sample contains more than one DNA sequence encoding this CDR3. The V call is TRBV9, the J call TRBJ2-7; no reliable D call. Germline V gene data show CDR1 as SGDLS and CDR2 as YYNGEE. The V end was cut by 0 bases, the J end by 0 bases, with 4 bases between. This CDR3 region has 13 residues. CDR3: CASSVGDSYEQYF. The CDR3 DNA reads TGTGCCAGCAGCGTAGGGGACTCCTACGAGCAGTACTTC.

This clone is categorized as medium-sized (0.01 to 0.1%). The chain is built from TRBV6-4 and TRBJ2-3, with D tentatively TRBD1 or TRBD2 (5 bases each). The CDR3 totals 13 residues. Trimming left V 2 bases short and J 3 bases short, with 6 bases between. CDR1 MRHNA and CDR2 SNTAGT come from the germline V gene. The CDR3 reads CASSDGTTDTQYF. The CDR3, as DNA: TGTGCCAGCAGTGACGGGACGACAGATACGCAGTATTTT.

The chain links TRBV5-8 to TRBJ2-2; 7 positions agree with TRBD2. The CDR3 extends over 16 amino acids. The germline V gene encodes CDR1 SGHTS and CDR2 YDEGEE. With V trimmed by 1 base and J by 5 bases, 8 bases remained unmatched. The CDR3, as DNA: TGTGCCAGCAGCTTGAGAGGGACTACTTATACCGGGGAGCTGTTTTTT. Translation: CASSLRGTTYTGELFF.

The rearrangement joins TRBV6-4 to TRBJ2-2; 9 bases agree with TRBD1. CDR3 size: 16 residues. CDR1 and CDR2 (germline): MRHNA, SNTAGT. Unmatched junction bases numbered 10, after V lost 6 bases and J lost 5 bases. CDR3 DNA sequence: TGTGCCAGCAGGCAACAGGGGGCCCCGAGGACCGGGGAGCTGTTTTTT. Its translation: CASRQQGAPRTGELFF.